One T cell receptor (beta chain) is described in this entry. Antigen specificity is unknown. All trial patients relapsed after autologous stem cell transplantation. This sample is part of a study of PD-1 blockade in classical Hodgkin lymphoma. Study-wide results and caveats: Patients with a complete response exhibited baseline diversity comparable to newly diagnosed patients. A reduction in baseline TCR diversity was reportedly seen in newly diagnosed patients relative to healthy donors.

Data came from immunoSEQ multiplex PCR; TCRdb stores just in-frame clones and leaves some out. Of roughly 92,000 clones in the sample, roughly 92% were seen once. With 2 bases clipped from V and 6 bases from J, the junction kept 9 bases outside the gene matches. The CDR3 totals 16 residues. Germline CDR1 GTSNPN, CDR2 SVGIG (reference sequence). This TCR was sampled from a human donor with classical Hodgkin lymphoma. Sequencing was performed on peripheral blood mononuclear cells (PBMCs), taken at baseline. J is TRBJ2-1 and V is TRBV30, with TRBD1 identical over 11 bases. CDR3 nucleotides: TGTGCCTGGAGTAAAGGGTATGGACAGGGGGCCAATGAGCAGTTCTTC. Encoded protein: CAWSKGYGQGANEQFF.